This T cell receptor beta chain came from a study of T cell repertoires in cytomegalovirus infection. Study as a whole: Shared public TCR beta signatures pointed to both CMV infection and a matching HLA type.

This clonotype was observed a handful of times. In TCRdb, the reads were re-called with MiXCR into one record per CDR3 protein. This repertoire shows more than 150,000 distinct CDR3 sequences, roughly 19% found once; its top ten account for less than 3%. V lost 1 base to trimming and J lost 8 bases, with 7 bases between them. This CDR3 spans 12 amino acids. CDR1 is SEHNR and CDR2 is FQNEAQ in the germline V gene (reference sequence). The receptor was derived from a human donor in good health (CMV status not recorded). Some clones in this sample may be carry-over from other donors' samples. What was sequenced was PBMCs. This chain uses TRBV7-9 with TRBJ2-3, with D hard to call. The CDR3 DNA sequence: TGTGCCAGCAGCTTAGGAGCGATTACGCAGTATTTT. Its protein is CASSLGAITQYF.